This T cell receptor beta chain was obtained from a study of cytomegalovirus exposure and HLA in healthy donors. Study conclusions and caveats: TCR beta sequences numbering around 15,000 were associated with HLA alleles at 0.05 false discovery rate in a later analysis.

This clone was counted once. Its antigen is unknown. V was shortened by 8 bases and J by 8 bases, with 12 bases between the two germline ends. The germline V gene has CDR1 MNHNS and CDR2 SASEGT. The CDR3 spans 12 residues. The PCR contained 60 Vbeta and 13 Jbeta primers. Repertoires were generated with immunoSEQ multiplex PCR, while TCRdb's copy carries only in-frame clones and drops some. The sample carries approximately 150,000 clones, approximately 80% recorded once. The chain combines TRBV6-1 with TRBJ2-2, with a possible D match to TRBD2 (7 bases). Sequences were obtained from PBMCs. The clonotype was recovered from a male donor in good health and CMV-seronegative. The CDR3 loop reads CASRGGGGELFF. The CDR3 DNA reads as TGTGCCAGCCGGGGAGGGGGTGGGGAGCTGTTTTTT.